Below are 18 T cell receptor beta chains sequenced from a single sample in a study of long-term antiretroviral therapy in people with HIV. The immunoSEQ assay was v3.0, run at survey level. Measured with immunoSEQ multiplex PCR; TCRdb has only the in-frame clones, and not every one. The data contain roughly 15,000 clones, 82% of them singletons. Source: unsorted PBMCs, taken 1.8 years before starting antiretroviral therapy. The receptors stem from a woman in her forties with HIV.

A few counts support this clone. The rearrangement uses TRBV7-3 and TRBJ2-2; D remains ambiguous. Trimming left V 3 bases short and J 0 bases short, with 5 bases between. Germline V gene sequence: CDR1 SGHTA, CDR2 FQGTGA. CDR3 length equals 14 residues. The chain's CDR3 is CASSFSANTGELFF. CDR3 bases: TGTGCCAGCAGCTTTTCAGCGAACACCGGGGAGCTGTTTTTT.

The rearrangement uses TRBV11-2 and TRBJ2-7; TRBD1 matches at 9 bases. CDR3 size: 14 residues. Germline CDR1 reads SGHAT; CDR2 reads FQNNGV. Germline trimming cut 7 bases from V and 5 bases from J; bases unmatched to any gene: 9. The CDR3 region has the DNA TGTGCCAGCATCGGGGACAGGGTTTACCACGAGCAGTACTTC. It is translated as CASIGDRVYHEQYF.

The rearrangement joins TRBV15 to TRBJ2-2, with D unclear. Germline V gene lookup returns CDR1 LNHNV and CDR2 YYDKDF (reference sequence). The CDR3 totals 16 residues. The germline V and J ends were trimmed by 0 bases and 9 bases, with 17 bases remaining between them. The CDR3 DNA sequence: TGTGCCACCAGCAGAGATAGGCGGTACCCCGACAGGGAGCTGTTTTTT. As protein: CATSRDRRYPDRELFF.

The rearrangement links TRBV2 to TRBJ2-7; D not certain. The CDR3 runs 11 residues. Germline loops: CDR1 SNHLY, CDR2 FYNNEI. V lost 6 bases and J lost 1, with 4 bases in between. The CDR3 spells CASRESYEQYF. The CDR3 nucleotides are TGTGCCAGCAGGGAGTCCTACGAGCAGTACTTC.

J is TRBJ2-1 and V is TRBV27, with 10 bases fitting TRBD2. Germline V gene data show CDR1 as MNHEY and CDR2 as SMNVEV (reference sequence). V lost 8 bases, J lost 5 bases, and 9 bases stayed unmatched. CDR3 length: 15 amino acids. The CDR3 sequence is CASGLLAGTDNEQFF. CDR3 nucleotides: TGTGCCAGCGGCCTACTAGCGGGAACCGACAATGAGCAGTTCTTC.

This clone has just one count. The chain couples TRBV27 to TRBJ2-7; TRBD2 agrees at 10 bases. From germline, CDR1 is MNHEY and CDR2 SMNVEV (reference sequence). V trimming: 5 bases; J trimming: 4 bases; junction bases outside the gene matches: 8. This CDR3 is 15 amino acids long. CDR3: CASSVRLAGSYEQYF. The CDR3 region has the DNA TGTGCCAGCAGTGTAAGACTAGCGGGTTCGTACGAGCAGTACTTC.

The rearrangement joins TRBV4-1 to TRBJ2-7; a weak D match, TRBD2 (5 bases). Germline V gene sequence: CDR1 MGHRA, CDR2 YSYEKL. V lost 4 bases and J 0 bases, leaving 7 bases between the germline ends. CDR3 length: 13 amino acids. The CDR3 here is CASSRESSYEQYF. CDR3 coding DNA: TGCGCCAGCAGCCGGGAGAGCTCCTACGAGCAGTACTTC.

The chain joins TRBV28 to TRBJ1-2; 7 nucleotides match TRBD1. The CDR3 has 14 residues. Germline values: CDR1 MDHEN, CDR2 SYDVKM. After removal of 3 bases from V and 6 bases from J, the junction contained 7 bases not matched to a gene. The CDR3 region is CASSFGSQGNGYTF. In DNA, the CDR3 is TGTGCCAGCAGTTTTGGGTCACAGGGGAATGGCTACACCTTC.

The CDR3 loop is CASSKRDRAGVNQPQHF. In DNA form, the CDR3 reads TGTGCCAGCAGCAAAAGGGACAGGGCGGGAGTCAATCAGCCCCAGCATTTT. The chain couples TRBV9 to TRBJ1-5; 9 nucleotides align to TRBD1. Germline assignment: CDR1 SGDLS and CDR2 YYNGEE. The CDR3 is 17 residues long. The V gene end was trimmed by 4 bases and the J gene end by 3 bases; junction bases not matched to a gene: 11.

The V gene is TRBV4-3, the J gene TRBJ2-5; 8 nucleotides agree with TRBD2. Trimming cost V 1 base and J 4 bases; bases outside gene matches: 5. From germline, CDR1 is LGHNA and CDR2 YSLEER. The CDR3 runs 15 residues. Here the CDR3 DNA reads TGCGCCAGCAGCCAAGCGGGAGGGCCTGGAGAGACCCAGTACTTC. Protein sequence: CASSQAGGPGETQYF.

This clone is judged medium-sized. The chain recombines TRBV19 with TRBJ2-5; 10 nucleotides line up with TRBD2. CDR1 is LNHDA and CDR2 is SQIVND in the germline V gene (reference sequence). V gave up 4 bases and J gave up 2 bases; unmatched junction bases: 10. The CDR3 length is 17 residues. The CDR3 loop reads CASSRLSGRILQETQYF. In nucleotides, the CDR3 is TGTGCCAGTAGTAGGCTTAGCGGGAGGATCCTTCAAGAGACCCAGTACTTC.

V and J are TRBV7-9 and TRBJ2-5, with TRBD1 matching 10 bases. The CDR3 runs 14 residues. Germline values: CDR1 SEHNR, CDR2 FQNEAQ (reference sequence). The V and J ends lost 5 bases and 3 bases, in that order; junction bases with no gene match: 3. This CDR3 is CASSPGQGEETQYF. In DNA, the CDR3 is TGTGCCAGCAGCCCCGGACAGGGGGAAGAGACCCAGTACTTC.

Of note for this clone: One end of the junction is discordant with germline, which a read error may explain. V and J are TRBV13 and TRBJ2-4; TRBD1 or TRBD2 may be the D gene (5 bases each). The CDR3 is 13 amino acids. In germline, CDR1 is PRHDT, CDR2 FYEKMQ (reference sequence). In nucleotides, the CDR3 is TGTGCCAGCAGCCCCCCCAATGGGGACCCCAGGGACTTC. Translating it yields CASSPPNGDPRDF.

This clone showed up just once. This chain uses TRBV19 with TRBJ2-2; either TRBD1 or TRBD2 may fit D (5 bases each). This CDR3 is 17 amino acids long. The V gene lost 6 bases and the J gene lost 5 bases, with 22 bases spanning the gap. From germline, CDR1 is LNHDA and CDR2 SQIVND (reference sequence). The CDR3 DNA reads as TGTGCCAGTAGGATTTATAGTCAACGGGGCGGGACCGGGGAGCTGTTTTTT. Translation gives CASRIYSQRGGTGELFF.

The chain joins TRBV11-3 to TRBJ1-1; D is perhaps TRBD1 (6 bases). V gave up 1 base and J gave up 3 bases, with 15 bases separating them. This CDR3 region has 16 residues. Germline V gives CDR1 SGHNT, CDR2 YENEEA. This CDR3 reads CASSLGSGVGDTEAFF. Here the CDR3 DNA reads TGTGCCAGCAGCTTAGGGTCAGGGGTCGGCGACACTGAAGCTTTCTTT. Full variable domain (rest looked up from reference TRBV11-3 and TRBJ1-1): EAGVVQSPRYKIIEKKQPVAFWCNPISGHNTLYWYLQNLGQGPELLIRYENEEAVDDSQLPKDRFSAERLKGVDSTLKIQPAELGDSAVYLCASSLGSGVGDTEAFFGQGTRLTVV.

The chain recombines TRBV15 with TRBJ2-7, with D uncertain. With 0 bases removed from V and 1 base from J, the gap between germline ends came to 4 bases. The germline V gene encodes CDR1 LNHNV and CDR2 YYDKDF (reference sequence). The CDR3 sequence is 13 residues long. The chain's CDR3 is CATSRDQSYEQYF. The CDR3, as DNA: TGTGCCACCAGCAGAGATCAGTCCTACGAGCAGTACTTC. Supplemented by reference TRBV15 and TRBJ2-7, the full variable domain reads DAMVIQNPRYQVTQFGKPVTLSCSQTLNHNVMYWYQQKSSQAPKLLFHYYDKDFNNEADTPDNFQSRRPNTSFCFLDIRSPGLGDTAMYLCATSRDQSYEQYFGPGTRLTVT.

V usage is TRBV6-1 and J usage is TRBJ2-7, with a possible D match to TRBD1 (6 bases). Germline-derived CDR1 and CDR2 are MNHNS and SASEGT. The CDR3 is 14 residues long. The V gene lost 4 bases and the J gene lost 4 bases, with 14 bases spanning the gap. CDR3 loop: CASSGGWGRYEQYF. CDR3 DNA: TGTGCCAGCAGTGGGGGATGGGGGCGGTACGAGCAGTACTTC.

This clone occurred once. J is TRBJ2-3 and V is TRBV6-5; TRBD2 matches 10 bases. Germline V gives CDR1 MNHEY, CDR2 SVGAGI. The CDR3 loop spans 15 amino acids. Trimming cost V 6 bases and J 2 bases; bases outside gene matches: 5. CDR3 sequence (DNA): TGTGCCAGCAGGAGAACTAGCGGGACCACAGATACGCAGTATTTT. Protein product: CASRRTSGTTDTQYF.